The 14 T cell receptor beta chains below come from one sample, sequenced in a study of Graves' ophthalmopathy and Graves' hyperthyroidism. Beta-chain TCR CDR3 regions were amplified from RNA transcripts. RT-PCR was first run with HTBI primers, then multiplex PCR in a second round. TCRdb ran MiXCR on the multiplex PCR reads and lists one entry per CDR3 protein. This table holds roughly 700,000 distinct CDR3 sequences, 40% found once. What was sequenced was peripheral blood. These receptors all stem from an adult man with Graves' ophthalmopathy.

This chain links TRBV20-1 with TRBJ2-5, with D perhaps TRBD1 (5 bases). CDR3 length: 13 amino acids. The germline V and J ends were trimmed by 5 bases and 5 bases, with 15 bases remaining between them. Germline V gives CDR1 DFQATT, CDR2 SNEGSKA (reference sequence). CDR3 sequence: CSAGYRKGETQYF. CDR3 coding DNA: TGCAGTGCTGGATACAGGAAGGGGGAGACCCAGTACTTC.

This clonotype was seen repeatedly, ten times or more. J is TRBJ1-2 and V is TRBV2, with 7 bases lining up with TRBD1. The CDR3 has 15 residues. Germline loops: CDR1 SNHLY, CDR2 FYNNEI. Unmatched junction bases numbered 7, after V lost 5 bases and J lost 1 base. The CDR3 nucleotides are TGTGCCAGCAGTCCCAGACAGGGTTATAACTATGGCTACACCTTC. It codes for CASSPRQGYNYGYTF. The entire variable domain, with the rest obtained from reference TRBV2 and TRBJ1-2, is as follows: EPEVTQTPSHQVTQMGQEVILRCVPISNHLYFYWYRQILGQKVEFLVSFYNNEISEKSEIFDDQFSVERPDGSNFTLKIRSTKLEDSAMYFCASSPRQGYNYGYTFGSGTRLTVV.

This clonotype was observed a few times. CDR3 protein: CSVELDRDHGNTGELFF. In DNA, the CDR3 is TGCAGCGTTGAGTTGGACAGGGACCACGGGAACACCGGGGAGCTGTTTTTT. This chain connects TRBV29-1 to TRBJ2-2; the match to TRBD1 covers 8 bases. The ends lost 3 bases at V and 1 base at J; junction bases unmatched: 10. The V gene's germline CDR1 is SQVTM and CDR2 ANQGSEA. This CDR3 is built from 17 residues.

The J gene is TRBJ1-2, the V gene TRBV12-3 or TRBV12-4; the match to TRBD1 covers 8 bases. The V segment lost 4 bases and the J segment 7 bases; nucleotides outside the gene matches: 8. The CDR3 totals 14 residues. This CDR3 reads CASSYRGAGFGYTF. The CDR3 region has the DNA TGTGCCAGCAGTTACAGGGGGGCTGGTTTTGGCTACACCTTC.

Many counts were recorded for this clonotype. The J gene is TRBJ1-4, the V gene TRBV10-2; weak D call: TRBD1 (5 bases). Germline V gene lookup returns CDR1 WSHSY and CDR2 SAAADI. CDR3 size: 15 residues. V was clipped by 2 bases and J by 7 bases, with 14 bases between them. CDR3 loop: CASSERHGGGEKLFF. CDR3 nucleotide sequence: TGCGCCAGCAGTGAGAGGCACGGTGGGGGTGAAAAACTGTTTTTT.

The rearrangement uses TRBV3-1 and TRBJ1-1; D may be TRBD1 (6 bases). This CDR3 contains 15 residues. The germline V gene encodes CDR1 LGHDT and CDR2 YNNKEL (reference sequence). With 6 bases removed from V and 0 bases from J, the gap between germline ends came to 14 bases. The CDR3 protein is CASRLDNRVNTEAFF. The CDR3 region has the DNA TGTGCCAGCAGGCTGGACAACAGGGTGAACACTGAAGCTTTCTTT.

Note on this clonotype: One junction end does not reproduce the germline sequence, and a read error may be involved. This rearrangement joins TRBV7-9 to TRBJ2-2; D ambiguous. Per germline, CDR1 SEHNR and CDR2 FQNEAQ (reference sequence). The CDR3 is 14 amino acids. The CDR3 protein is CASSLEGLPGELFF. The CDR3 DNA follows: TGCGCCAGCAGCTTGGAAGGTTTGCCCGGGGAGCTGTTTTTT. Supplemented by reference TRBV7-9 and TRBJ2-2, the full variable domain reads DTGVSQNPRHKITKRGQNVTFRCDPISEHNRLYWYRQTLGQGPEFLTYFQNEAQLEKSRLLSDRFSAERPKGSFSTLEIQRTEQGDSAMYLCASSLEGLPGELFFGEGSRLTVL.

This clonotype was counted between two and nine times. The chain combines TRBV11-2 with TRBJ2-1; perhaps TRBD2 as D (6 bases). The V and J ends lost 1 base and 11 bases respectively, with 9 bases between them. This CDR3 comprises 12 residues. Germline V gene data show CDR1 as SGHAT and CDR2 as FQNNGV. The CDR3 here is CASSLGAGKQFF. CDR3 DNA sequence: TGTGCCAGCAGCTTAGGGGCGGGGAAGCAGTTCTTC.

The chain has TRBV12-3 or TRBV12-4 and TRBJ2-5; D gene uncertain. The CDR3 is made up of 15 amino acids. Trimming pared 7 bases from V and 2 bases from J, leaving 17 bases between. CDR3 residues: CASTPYSTPQETQYF. CDR3 nucleotides: TGTGCCAGCACCCCGTATTCGACCCCTCAAGAGACCCAGTACTTC.

The chain joins TRBV24-1 to TRBJ2-5, with D maybe TRBD1 (6 bases). Deletions cut 12 bases from V and 9 bases from J, with 31 bases between. This CDR3 contains 16 residues. Germline V gene data show CDR1 as KGHDR and CDR2 as SFDVKD. The CDR3 coding sequence is TGTGCCTGCAGTCCAACTAAAGGAATGCAGGGGATGGCCCAGTACTTC. Translation: CACSPTKGMQGMAQYF.

The table lists this clonotype with many counts. The chain links TRBV14 to TRBJ1-1; D unresolved. The CDR3 is 13 amino acids. Germline CDR1 and CDR2: SGHDN and FVKESK. V was trimmed by 4 bases and J by 0 bases, leaving 6 bases between them. CDR3 nucleotide sequence: TGTGCCAGCAGCCGGGCCCTGAACACTGAAGCTTTCTTT. This encodes CASSRALNTEAFF.

This clonotype was picked up many times. V gene TRBV12-3 or TRBV12-4 combines with J gene TRBJ1-1, with D unclear. This CDR3 spans 14 amino acids. Trimming removed 0 bases at V and 6 bases at J, with 11 bases between. The CDR3 loop reads CASSLAEGLAEAFF. For the CDR3, the DNA is TGTGCCAGCAGTTTAGCAGAGGGATTGGCTGAAGCTTTCTTT.

This clonotype was counted only a few times. The chain links TRBV29-1 to TRBJ2-7; 12 positions match TRBD1. J lost 7 bases, V lost 6 bases, and 4 bases had no gene match. The CDR3 sequence is 12 residues long. Germline-derived CDR1 and CDR2 are SQVTM and ANQGSEA. CDR3 nucleotide sequence: TGCAGCGTGGGGACAGGGGGCCATGAGCAGTACTTC. It is translated as CSVGTGGHEQYF.

There are a few counts of this clonotype. This rearrangement joins TRBV7-9 to TRBJ1-3, with 7 bases identical to TRBD1. J gave up 2 bases and V 5 bases, and 6 bases lay outside the gene matches. The V gene's germline CDR1 is SEHNR and CDR2 FQNEAQ (reference sequence). This CDR3 contains 15 residues. The CDR3 DNA follows: TGTGCCAGCAGCCTGACGACAGGGACTGGAAACACCATATATTTT. Residues: CASSLTTGTGNTIYF.